This T cell receptor beta chain originates from a study of T cell responses to AZD1222 COVID-19 vaccine. TCRdb keeps only in-frame clones here, not all; method: immunoSEQ multiplex PCR. The sample records 80,000 to 85,000 clones, under 95% being singletons. This TCR was sampled from an adult who received the AZD1222 COVID-19 vaccine. The source was peripheral blood, collected 28 days after the second AZD1222 dose.

For the CDR3, the DNA is TGTGCCAGCATGCGGACAGAGGCCTACGAGCAGTACTTC. Amino acids: CASMRTEAYEQYF. This chain uses TRBV28 with TRBJ2-7, with a weak D call TRBD1 (6 bases). Trimming stripped 7 bases from V and 2 bases from J, with 12 bases between. The length of the CDR3 is 13 residues. In germline, CDR1 is MDHEN, CDR2 SYDVKM.